This section outlines one TCR beta chain sequence together with its context. Its antigen is as yet unknown. The CDR3 length is 13 residues. The germline CDR1 and CDR2 sequences are ENHRY and SYGVKD. Trimming shortened V by 10 bases and J by 2 bases, and 14 bases separated the two germline ends. Graves' hyperthyroidism was deemed stable given no ophthalmopathy progression within 18 months. These data are taken from a study of T cells in Graves' hyperthyroidism and ophthalmopathy. Study conclusions and caveats: Prediction of ophthalmopathy progression came a median approximately 7 months pre-onset.

Authors of the study amplified TCR beta CDR3 regions from RNA transcripts. Carried out on the TCR CDR3, a first-round RT-PCR used the HTBI primer set. TCRdb reprocessed the multiplex PCR reads via MiXCR and lists one record per CDR3 protein. The table has under 700,000 distinct CDR3 sequences, 46% seen once. The sequenced sample was peripheral blood or thyroid tissue (not recorded which). The chain has TRBV10-3 and TRBJ1-1, with a weak D call TRBD1 (5 bases). The receptor's source is a woman aged 18 to 35 with Graves' hyperthyroidism. The CDR3 region is CASKGQSNTEAFF. The CDR3 bases are TGTGCCAGCAAAGGACAATCTAACACTGAAGCTTTCTTT.